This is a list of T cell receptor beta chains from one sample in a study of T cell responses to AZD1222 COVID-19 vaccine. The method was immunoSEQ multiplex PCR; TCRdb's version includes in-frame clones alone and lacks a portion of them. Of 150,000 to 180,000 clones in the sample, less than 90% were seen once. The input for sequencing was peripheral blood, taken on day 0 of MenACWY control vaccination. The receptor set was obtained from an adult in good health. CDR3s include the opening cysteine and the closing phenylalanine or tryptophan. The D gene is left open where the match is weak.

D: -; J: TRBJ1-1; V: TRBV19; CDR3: CASIRRAGEGTEAFF; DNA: TGTGCCAGTATCCGAAGGGCAGGGGAAGGAACTGAAGCTTTCTTT
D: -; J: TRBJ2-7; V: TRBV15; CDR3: CATSRGPYEQYF; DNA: TGTGCCACCAGCAGAGGCCCCTACGAGCAGTACTTC
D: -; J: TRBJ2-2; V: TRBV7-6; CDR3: CASSFFKRALNTGELFF; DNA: TGTGCCAGCAGCTTTTTTAAGCGGGCCTTAAACACCGGGGAGCTGTTTTTT
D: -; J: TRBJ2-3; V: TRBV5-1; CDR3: CASSFGDGTDTQYF; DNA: TGCGCCAGCAGCTTTGGGGACGGCACAGATACGCAGTATTTT
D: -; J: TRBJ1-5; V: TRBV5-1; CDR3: CASSLGSNQPQHF; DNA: TGCGCCAGCAGCTTAGGTAGCAATCAGCCCCAGCATTTT
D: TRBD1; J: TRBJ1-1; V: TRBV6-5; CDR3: CASRTLGTANTEAFF; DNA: TGTGCCAGCAGAACCCTCGGGACAGCGAACACTGAAGCTTTCTTT
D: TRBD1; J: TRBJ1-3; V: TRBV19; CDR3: CASTFIRAGGQADSGNTIYF; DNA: TGTGCCAGTACCTTTATAAGGGCTGGGGGACAGGCCGACTCTGGAAACACCATATATTTT
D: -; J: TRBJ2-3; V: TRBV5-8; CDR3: CASSFAKTQYF; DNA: TGTGCCAGCAGCTTTGCCAAGACGCAGTATTTT
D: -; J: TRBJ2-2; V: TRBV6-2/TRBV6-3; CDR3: CASSLATGELFF; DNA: TGTGCCAGCAGTCTGGCTACCGGGGAGCTGTTTTTT
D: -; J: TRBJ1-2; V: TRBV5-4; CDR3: CASTFLRRVDYGYTF; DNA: TGTGCCAGCACCTTTCTCCGCCGGGTAGACTATGGCTACACCTTC
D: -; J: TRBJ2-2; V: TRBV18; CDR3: CASSPTVANTGELFF; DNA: TGTGCCAGCTCACCAACAGTCGCGAACACCGGGGAGCTGTTTTTT
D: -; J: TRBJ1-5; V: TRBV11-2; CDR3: CASSLRDSNQPQHF; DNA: TGTGCCAGCAGCTTACGCGACAGCAATCAGCCCCAGCATTTT
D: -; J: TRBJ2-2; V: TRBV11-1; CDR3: CASSSWAGGRTGELFF; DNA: TGTGCCAGCAGCTCATGGGCAGGTGGGAGGACCGGGGAGCTGTTTTTT